This T cell receptor (beta chain) appears in the sequencing data of a study of blood T cells in healthy people across ages. Then a second PCR, running about 6 to 12 cycles, was carried out with a sample-barcoded 5' primer and a J-beta primer mix. TCRdb used MiXCR to reprocess the 5' RACE reads, holding one entry per CDR3 protein. The sample has hundreds of thousands of distinct CDR3 sequences, roughly half seen once. This CDR3 spans 13 amino acids. The junction had 2 bases not matched to a gene; V was cut back by 0 bases and J by 8 bases. Per the germline V gene, CDR1 is SGDLS and CDR2 is YYNGEE. Broader study findings: Strong correlation existed between TCR beta diversity and naive T cell percentage.

The amount of total RNA extracted per sample was at least 6 micrograms. This clonotype came up many times. Its antigen is undetermined. Input material: blood. The rearrangement links TRBV9 to TRBJ2-1; TRBD2 matches 7 bases. The clonotype originates from a woman older than 75 in good health. The CDR3 coding sequence is TGTGCCAGCAGCGTAGTGACTAGCTATGAGCAGTTCTTC. Translated, it gives CASSVVTSYEQFF.